This TCR beta chain was observed in a study of metastatic and nonmetastatic thyroid tumors. The overall study: Patients with malignant and benign thyroid disease provided blood and tumor or nodule tissue, whose repertoires were compared.

The entire patient cohort was treatment-naive prior to thyroid surgery. Original analysis: The study built a papillary thyroid cancer distant-metastasis classifier from CDR3 differences across clinicopathological groups. MiXCR was used by TCRdb to re-call the PCR reads. It is TCRdb's table, rather than the study itself, that gives the V and J calls and clone size. The table records about 18,000 clones, around 30% of them present only once. Regarding the study as a whole: Compared with benign nodules, malignant thyroid tumors were reported to have significantly higher TCR beta diversity in both blood and tumor.

Points on this clone: Antigen: not known.

Specimen: tumor tissue. This clonotype originated in a male donor with papillary thyroid cancer or a benign thyroid nodule (not recorded which). Some clones in this sample may be carry-over from other donors' samples.

The CDR3 protein is CASSSNRGDGELFF. The CDR3 DNA is TGTGCCAGCAGCTCGAACAGGGGCGACGGGGAGCTGTTTTTT. The rearrangement uses TRBV11-2 and TRBJ2-2; the match to TRBD1 covers 7 bases. Germline V CDR1 and CDR2: SGHAT, FQNNGV. This CDR3 comprises 14 residues. Unmatched junction bases numbered 6, after V lost 4 bases and J lost 7 bases.